These T cell receptor beta chains were read from a single sample in a study of shared clonotypes between healthy human individuals. Here immunoSEQ multiplex PCR was the method, and the copy in TCRdb shows in-frame clones only, minus some. The repertoire holds approximately 1.9 million clones, with just under 95% as singletons. Sequencing used naive CD8+ T cells from PBMCs. The receptors were sampled from a man in his late teens or twenties in good health. Some clones in this sample may be carry-over from other donors' samples. The conserved cysteine and the conserved F or W are not part of the CDR3 here.

V: TRBV5-1; J: TRBJ2-2; CDR3: ASSLHDNTGELF
V: TRBV19; J: TRBJ2-7; CDR3: ASSLRTSGPYEQY
V: TRBV5-1; J: TRBJ1-2; CDR3: ASSLGQSATGGYT
V: TRBV11-2; J: TRBJ2-2; CDR3: ASSLSSQGVWTGELF
V: TRBV19; J: TRBJ2-7; CDR3: ASSPRGAPAEQY
V: TRBV28; J: TRBJ1-2; CDR3: ASSQDRALYGYT
V: TRBV7-3; J: TRBJ2-7; CDR3: ASSPLVRGASYEQY
V: TRBV6-6; J: TRBJ2-2; CDR3: ASSYSVRERLF
V: TRBV4-3; J: TRBJ1-1; CDR3: ASSPGTPTEAF
V: TRBV2; J: TRBJ2-7; CDR3: ASSEGTASSYEQY
V: TRBV29-1; J: TRBJ2-1; CDR3: SVGLAGAPYNEQF
V: TRBV15; J: TRBJ2-7; CDR3: ATSRDRDRGNYEQY
V: TRBV27; J: TRBJ1-5; CDR3: ASSRRVSQPQH
V: TRBV15; J: TRBJ2-5; CDR3: ATSRETIVFAGIETQY
V: TRBV30; J: TRBJ1-1; CDR3: AWSPSANTEAF
V: TRBV14; J: TRBJ2-1; CDR3: ASSQDRAMMGEQF
V: TRBV6-6; J: TRBJ2-7; CDR3: ASSYSRQGGYYEQY
V: TRBV28; J: TRBJ1-5; CDR3: ASSLYLTGANQPQH
V: TRBV10-3; J: TRBJ1-1; CDR3: AITPGLGTEAF
V: TRBV4-1; J: TRBJ2-2; CDR3: ASSQRGAANTGELF
V: TRBV6-4; J: TRBJ2-1; CDR3: ASSPGQRGVGEQF
V: TRBV5-1; J: TRBJ2-3; CDR3: ASRLAGDVTQY
V: TRBV5-1; J: TRBJ1-1; CDR3: ASSLRVGEAF
V: TRBV11-2; J: TRBJ2-1; CDR3: ASSLGPRMDGYNEQF
V: TRBV19; J: TRBJ2-7; CDR3: ASSIDLEREQY
V: TRBV7-6; J: TRBJ1-2; CDR3: ASSLAPGIGYGYT
V: TRBV28; J: TRBJ2-5; CDR3: ASGDLGETQY
V: TRBV7-9; J: TRBJ2-7; CDR3: ASSFRGTYEQY
V: TRBV4-1; J: TRBJ2-5; CDR3: ASSQGTGVEEWTQY
V: TRBV2; J: TRBJ2-7; CDR3: ASRRGAYEQY
V: TRBV27; J: TRBJ1-4; CDR3: ASSFGQGVGKLF
V: TRBV7-9; J: TRBJ2-3; CDR3: ASSLLDSQPPLDTQY
V: TRBV5-4; J: TRBJ2-7; CDR3: ASSLTGTGTYEQY
V: TRBV2; J: TRBJ2-2; CDR3: ASEESSGELF
V: TRBV15; J: TRBJ1-5; CDR3: ATSRGEGGQPQH
V: TRBV9; J: TRBJ2-1; CDR3: ASSVAGALTYNEQF
V: TRBV7-9; J: TRBJ2-1; CDR3: ASSLPSGGTGDEQF